The rows below give T cell receptor beta chains drawn from one sample of a study of molecular identifiers for immune sequencing clone quantification. TCRdb passed the PCR reads through MiXCR, listing each CDR3 protein once. The repertoire has 490,000 or so distinct CDR3 sequences, roughly a fifth of them found once; the top ten carry roughly 0.81%. Sequencing was carried out using naive CD8+ T cells from blood, with Jurkat cell RNA spiked in. Source of these receptors: a human donor in good health. Some libraries in this study had Jurkat cell RNA spiked in. Both conserved end residues are part of each CDR3. A D gene is named only where the DNA matches it firmly. Clone size is not always given. Where it is, it says once, few, many or a class for expanded clones.

CDR3	DNA	V	D	J	size
CASSSRPLAGVDEQYF	TGTGCCAGCAGCTCAAGGCCACTAGCGGGAGTTGACGAGCAGTACTTC	TRBV11-1	TRBD2	TRBJ2-7	many
CASSGASNTEAFF	TGTGCCAGCAGTGGAGCTTCGAACACTGAAGCTTTCTTT	TRBV7-9	-	TRBJ1-1	many
CGARGELAGVYNYEQYF	TGCGGTGCTAGGGGGGAACTAGCGGGAGTCTATAACTACGAGCAGTACTTC	TRBV20-1	TRBD2	TRBJ2-7	-
CASSILIGTTEAFF	TGTGCCAGTAGTATTCTGATCGGAACCACTGAAGCTTTCTTT	TRBV19	-	TRBJ1-1	-
CASTSDALNTGELFF	-	TRBV19	-	TRBJ2-2	many
CASSSQGGADTQYF	TGTGCCAGCAGCTCCCAGGGAGGGGCAGATACGCAGTATTTT	TRBV7-9	TRBD2	TRBJ2-3	-
CASSATGTYNSPLHF	TGTGCCAGCAGTGCTACCGGGACTTATAATTCACCCCTCCACTTT	TRBV6-1	-	TRBJ1-6	many
CASSQRRGEQYF	TGCGCCAGCAGCCAAAGACGGGGAGAGCAGTACTTC	TRBV4-1	-	TRBJ2-7	many
CASSQDLGRSDRDPTYYGYTF	TGCGCCAGCAGCCAAGATCTGGGCCGGTCGGACAGGGACCCCACTTACTATGGCTACACCTTC	TRBV4-1	TRBD1	TRBJ1-2	-
CASSRGEGMNTEAFF	TGTGCCAGCAGTCGCGGCGAGGGTATGAACACTGAAGCTTTCTTT	TRBV25-1	-	TRBJ1-1	-
CASSVAGLAGDTDTQYF	TGTGCCAGCAGCGTAGCGGGACTAGCGGGAGACACAGATACGCAGTATTTT	TRBV9	TRBD2	TRBJ2-3	few
CASSREESTDTQYF	TGTGCCAGCAGCAGGGAGGAGAGCACAGATACGCAGTATTTT	TRBV21-1	-	TRBJ2-3	few